The rows below give T cell receptor beta chains drawn from one sample of a study of a mutant IDH1 vaccine in newly diagnosed glioma. Their target antigens are unknown. Sequencing used immunoSEQ multiplex PCR; TCRdb keeps in-frame clones, though not all of them. In the table there are roughly 56,000 clones, less than 80% of which are singletons. The material sequenced was PBMCs, taken from a glioma patient whose treatment included an IDH1 peptide vaccine. These receptors came from a man over 45 with glioma. Each CDR3 is given with its conserved first and last residue. Each record gives: D gene, clone size, V gene, J gene, CDR3 protein, CDR3 DNA. A D gene is named only where the DNA matches it firmly. Not every row has a clone size; where given, it reads once, few, many or a size class.

>-|-|TRBV5-5|TRBJ2-7
CASSLPPGGTYEQYF
TGTGCCAGCAGCCTCCCGCCAGGCGGGACCTACGAGCAGTACTTC
>-|-|TRBV4-1|TRBJ1-1
CASSQSYGGANTEAFF
TGCGCCAGCAGCCAGTCTTATGGGGGGGCGAACACTGAAGCTTTCTTT
>-|-|TRBV11-3|TRBJ1-1
CASSIWEGTEAFF
TGTGCCAGCAGCATATGGGAGGGAACTGAAGCTTTCTTT
>-|-|TRBV19|TRBJ1-5
CASSIAGGNQPQHF
TGTGCCAGTAGTATAGCAGGGGGCAATCAGCCCCAGCATTTT
>-|-|TRBV13|TRBJ2-1
CASSLSNEQFF
TGTGCCAGCAGCTTATCCAATGAGCAGTTCTTC
>TRBD2|-|TRBV5-1|TRBJ2-1
CASSAGTSGGAANEQFF
TGCGCCAGCAGTGCCGGGACTAGCGGGGGGGCGGCCAATGAGCAGTTCTTC
>-|-|TRBV7-6|TRBJ2-5
CASSVIGQQETQYF
TGTGCCAGCAGCGTTATCGGACAGCAGGAGACCCAGTACTTC
>TRBD1|few|TRBV6-1|TRBJ1-1
CASEGQMNTEAFF
TGTGCCAGCGAGGGACAGATGAACACTGAAGCTTTCTTT
>-|-|TRBV2|TRBJ1-4
CASRDRPATNEKLFF
TGTGCCAGCAGAGACAGGCCCGCAACTAATGAAAAACTGTTTTTT
>-|-|TRBV6-6|TRBJ2-2
CASNILGELFF
TGTGCCAGCAACATACTCGGGGAGCTGTTTTTT
>TRBD1|-|TRBV7-2|TRBJ1-5
CASSVGQGANQPQHF
TGTGCCAGCAGCGTTGGACAGGGGGCGAATCAGCCCCAGCATTTT
>-|few|TRBV30|TRBJ1-2
CAWKSLWRSDRSGYTF
TGTGCCTGGAAATCCCTGTGGCGGTCCGATCGGTCTGGCTACACCTTC
>-|-|TRBV18|TRBJ1-4
CASSPTNREPREVFF
TGTGCCAGCTCACCTACCAACAGGGAACCAAGAGAGGTGTTTTTT
>-|-|TRBV4-1|TRBJ2-1
CASSGRADSVDWQFF
TGCGCCAGCAGCGGCCGGGCCGACTCGGTTGATTGGCAGTTCTTC
>TRBD2|-|TRBV15|TRBJ2-1
CATSRDRGGSNEQFF
TGTGCCACCAGCAGAGATCGGGGGGGAAGCAATGAGCAGTTCTTC
>-|-|TRBV19|TRBJ2-5
CASSKTHQKGETQYF
TGTGCCAGTAGTAAGACGCATCAAAAGGGAGAGACCCAGTACTTC
>TRBD2|-|TRBV29-1|TRBJ2-3
CSVTISGGATDTQYF
TGCAGCGTTACAATTAGCGGGGGGGCAACAGATACGCAGTATTTT
>-|-|TRBV20-1|TRBJ1-2
CSAQDSGYTF
TGCAGTGCGCAAGACAGTGGCTACACCTTC
>-|-|TRBV30|TRBJ2-6
CAWRGDLGFGSGANVLTF
TGTGCCTGGAGGGGGGACTTGGGTTTTGGCTCTGGGGCCAACGTCCTGACTTTC
>-|-|TRBV18|TRBJ1-5
CASSPKPNPNSNQPQHF
TGTGCCAGCTCACCAAAACCAAACCCCAATAGCAATCAGCCCCAGCATTTT
>TRBD1|-|TRBV28|TRBJ1-5
CASSSGQVPQPQHF
TGTGCCAGCAGTTCCGGACAGGTGCCACAGCCCCAGCATTTT
>TRBD1|-|TRBV4-3|TRBJ1-1
CASSHQQGLETEAFF
TGCGCCAGCAGCCATCAACAGGGGTTGGAAACTGAAGCTTTCTTT
>TRBD1|-|TRBV5-1|TRBJ1-4
CASSLGTGSEKLFF
TGCGCCAGCAGCTTGGGGACAGGTAGCGAAAAACTGTTTTTT
>-|few|TRBV6-5|TRBJ2-7
CASSRSQRGDEQYF
TGTGCCAGCTCTAGGTCCCAACGAGGGGACGAGCAGTACTTC
>-|-|TRBV4-3|TRBJ1-5
CASSQVIGDNQPQHF
TGCGCCAGCAGCCAAGTAATAGGGGACAATCAGCCCCAGCATTTT
>-|-|TRBV15|TRBJ2-7
CATSSDISYEQYF
TGTGCCACCAGCAGTGATATCAGTTACGAGCAGTACTTC
>-|-|TRBV6-1|TRBJ2-1
CASSVEGQVYNEQFF
TGTGCCAGCAGTGTAGAGGGGCAGGTCTACAATGAGCAGTTCTTC
>-|-|TRBV7-9|TRBJ2-7
CASSSAQGRGYEQYF
TGTGCCAGCAGCTCTGCACAGGGTCGAGGCTACGAGCAGTACTTC
>-|-|TRBV5-1|TRBJ2-1
CASSLGGFFHEQFF
TGCGCCAGCAGCTTGGGGGGGTTTTTTCATGAGCAGTTCTTC
>TRBD2|-|TRBV5-6|TRBJ2-1
CASSPGTSGPNEQFF
TGTGCCAGCAGCCCCGGGACTAGCGGCCCAAATGAGCAGTTCTTC
>-|few|TRBV4-2|TRBJ2-7
CASSQDPVGGAYEQYF
TGTGCCAGCAGCCAAGATCCAGTAGGGGGGGCGTACGAGCAGTACTTC
>-|few|TRBV6-1|TRBJ1-3
CASSSPAGSGNTIYF
TGTGCCAGCAGTTCCCCGGCGGGGTCTGGAAACACCATATATTTT
>-|-|TRBV5-1|TRBJ2-2
CASTRTERTGELFF
TGCGCCAGCACCAGGACTGAGCGCACCGGGGAGCTGTTTTTT
>TRBD1|once|TRBV4-1|TRBJ2-2
CASSQGDRGNGELFF
TGCGCCAGCAGCCAAGGGGACAGGGGGAACGGGGAGCTGTTTTTT
>-|-|TRBV19|TRBJ1-2
CASTRDEYGYTF
TGTGCCAGTACCCGGGACGAGTATGGCTACACCTTC
>-|few|TRBV19|TRBJ1-2
CASTASPDSSYGYTF
TGTGCCAGCACCGCCTCCCCCGACAGCTCGTATGGCTACACCTTC
>-|few|TRBV28|TRBJ1-1
CAIRAGINTEAFF
TGTGCTATACGGGCAGGGATCAACACTGAAGCTTTCTTT
>-|few|TRBV29-1|TRBJ1-2
CSVEKGRIYGYTF
TGCAGCGTTGAAAAGGGGAGGATCTATGGCTACACCTTC
>-|-|TRBV29-1|TRBJ1-1
CSVDGGGTEAFF
TGCAGCGTTGATGGGGGGGGCACTGAAGCTTTCTTT
>-|few|TRBV5-1|TRBJ2-2
CASSLAQQAGELFF
TGCGCCAGCAGCTTGGCCCAGCAGGCCGGGGAGCTGTTTTTT
>-|few|TRBV15|TRBJ1-1
CATSRGVLGEGNTEAFF
TGTGCCACCAGCAGAGGGGTATTGGGGGAAGGGAACACTGAAGCTTTCTTT
>TRBD2|-|TRBV19|TRBJ2-7
CASRDLGGNYEQYF
TGTGCCAGTAGGGACTTGGGAGGGAACTACGAGCAGTACTTC
>TRBD1|-|TRBV7-8|TRBJ1-6
CASSSRTGTNSPLHF
TGTGCCAGCAGCTCACGGACAGGGACTAATTCACCCCTCCACTTT
>-|few|TRBV28|TRBJ2-7
CASSPPGAGEQYF
TGTGCCAGCAGTCCCCCGGGGGCTGGCGAGCAGTACTTC
>TRBD2|-|TRBV10-3|TRBJ2-2
CAISGPGTSGGANTGELFF
TGTGCCATCAGTGGGCCCGGGACTAGCGGGGGGGCGAACACCGGGGAGCTGTTTTTT
>-|few|TRBV30|TRBJ1-6
CAWSVRSVASPLHF
TGTGCCTGGAGTGTACGAAGCGTCGCTTCACCCCTCCACTTT